Shown below are 7 T cell receptor beta chains from a single sample sequenced in a study of blood T cell repertoires in COVID-19. TCRdb's table, derived via immunoSEQ multiplex PCR, lists solely in-frame clones and lacks some. The sample gives about 200,000 clones, roughly 80% of which show up once; approximately 12% is in the top ten. Sequencing was done on a sample of peripheral blood. The receptors stem from a man aged 45 to 65 who had recovered from COVID-19.

V is TRBV24-1 and J is TRBJ2-1; weak D call: TRBD1 (6 bases). Trimming cost V 3 bases and J 5 bases, with 10 bases left between them. Germline assignment: CDR1 KGHDR and CDR2 SFDVKD. The CDR3 consists of 14 residues. The CDR3 sequence is CATSDGGLNNEQFF. The CDR3 nucleotides read TGTGCCACCAGTGATGGGGGCCTCAACAATGAGCAGTTCTTC.

This chain links TRBV10-3 with TRBJ1-2; 7 bases are a match to TRBD1. Germline values: CDR1 ENHRY, CDR2 SYGVKD. J gave up 6 bases and V 6 bases, and 7 bases lay outside the gene matches. The CDR3 sequence is 13 residues long. The DNA for the CDR3 is TGTGCCATCAGCGGGGGACAGAATGATGGCTACACCTTC. Encoded protein: CAISGGQNDGYTF.

V is TRBV6-5 and J is TRBJ1-5, with 7 positions matching TRBD1. The CDR3 extends over 15 amino acids. Germline CDR1 is MNHEY and CDR2 is SVGAGI. The trim removed 0 bases at V and 5 bases at J, leaving 4 bases unmatched. The CDR3 region has the DNA TGTGCCAGCAGTTACTCAGGGGGCGTGTATCAGCCCCAGCATTTT. Residues: CASSYSGGVYQPQHF.

V gene TRBV2 combines with J gene TRBJ2-1, with unresolved D. The V end was cut by 7 bases, the J end by 3 bases, with 10 bases between. The CDR3 is made up of 13 amino acids. Germline V gene lookup returns CDR1 SNHLY and CDR2 FYNNEI. The CDR3 here is CASKESNYNEQFF. The DNA for the CDR3 is TGTGCCAGCAAGGAGTCCAACTACAATGAGCAGTTCTTC.

V is TRBV7-2 and J is TRBJ1-1, with TRBD1 matching 7 bases. The CDR3 spans 13 residues. V was clipped by 5 bases and J by 4 bases; unmatched bases: 4. Germline V gene data show CDR1 as SGHTA and CDR2 as FQGNSA. The CDR3 bases are TGTGCCAGCAGCACTCACAGGGGCACTGAAGCTTTCTTT. It translates to CASSTHRGTEAFF.

On this clone: At one end the junction does not follow the germline gene, possibly because of a read error. The rearrangement joins TRBV7-3 to TRBJ2-7; no firm D call. This CDR3 is 14 amino acids long. The V gene's germline CDR1 is SGHTA and CDR2 FQGTGA. Here the CDR3 reads CASSVTPRAYEQYF. CDR3 nucleotide sequence: TGTGCCAGCAGCGTAACGCCCCGGGCCTACGAGCAGTACTTC. Full variable domain (rest looked up from reference TRBV7-3 and TRBJ2-7): GAGVSQTPSNKVTEKGKYVELRCDPISGHTALYWYRQSLGQGPEFLIYFQGTGAADDSGLPNDRFFAVRPEGSVSTLKIQRTERGDSAVYLCASSVTPRAYEQYFGPGTRLTVT.

The chain carries TRBV19 and TRBJ1-1; D is perhaps TRBD1 (6 bases). CDR3 length equals 14 residues. From germline, CDR1 is LNHDA and CDR2 SQIVND (reference sequence). V lost 3 bases and J 0 bases, leaving 8 bases between the germline ends. This CDR3 is CASSMWTVNTEAFF. For the CDR3, the DNA is TGTGCCAGTAGTATGTGGACAGTGAACACTGAAGCTTTCTTT.